These T cell receptor beta chains were read from a single sample in a study of cytomegalovirus exposure and HLA in healthy donors. Assay: immunoSEQ multiplex PCR; the TCRdb copy retains only in-frame clones and omits some. This table has 90,000 to 110,000 clones, around four fifths appearing once. The sequenced sample was PBMCs. The origin of the receptors is a woman in her 40s in good health and CMV-seropositive. Both conserved end residues are part of each CDR3. Some rows have no size entry. The others give once, few or many, or a class for an expanded clone.

v_gene,abundance,j_gene,CDR3aa
TRBV5-6,few,TRBJ2-1,CASSLPGGRNEQFF
TRBV27,NA,TRBJ2-2,CASSYGGSFPGELFF
TRBV6-4,NA,TRBJ1-1,CASSNGTPEAFF
TRBV7-2,NA,TRBJ2-7,CASSLEGWAGFEQYF
TRBV5-4,few,TRBJ1-6,CASSGGVDRGNNSPLHF
TRBV4-1,NA,TRBJ1-3,CASSQEILAVRNTIYF
TRBV6-1,NA,TRBJ1-4,CASSEVGQGAPYEKLFF
TRBV2,NA,TRBJ2-1,CASSDRDNEQFF
TRBV10-3,NA,TRBJ1-5,CAISESYSSLGYQPQHF
TRBV10-3,NA,TRBJ1-2,CAISPGQVANYGYTF
TRBV19,NA,TRBJ1-6,CATTGLGDSPLHF
TRBV15,few,TRBJ2-4,CATSRGGGGQNIQYF
TRBV19,NA,TRBJ2-7,CASSISSGASGRIEQYF
TRBV5-4,NA,TRBJ2-7,CASSPTPVYEQYF
TRBV19,NA,TRBJ1-4,CASSFGDRKLFF
TRBV10-2,NA,TRBJ2-7,CASREGLAGGGQYF
TRBV2,NA,TRBJ1-5,CASVEDRGGSQPQHF
TRBV13,few,TRBJ1-1,CASSLSSRVYRSNTEAFF
TRBV13,NA,TRBJ1-1,CASSPTGTETTEAFF
TRBV2,NA,TRBJ2-4,CASSGSQSLAKNIQYF
TRBV5-4,NA,TRBJ2-1,CASSVKLAGGINEQFF
TRBV27,once,TRBJ1-5,CASSAGGRIGNQPQHF
TRBV5-5,NA,TRBJ1-1,CASSLAPVNTEAFF
TRBV10-3,NA,TRBJ1-4,CAISRQGLATNEKLFF
TRBV2,NA,TRBJ1-5,CASGQGGAIDQPQHF
TRBV4-2,NA,TRBJ2-2,CASSQDAVGGDNTGELFF
TRBV5-1,NA,TRBJ2-1,CASSLHLADYNEQFF
TRBV6-1,NA,TRBJ1-3,CASRGTVRSGNTIYF
TRBV4-3,NA,TRBJ1-3,CASSHGTGDNGNTIYF
TRBV4-3,NA,TRBJ2-7,CASSQDESTPYEQYF
TRBV5-4,NA,TRBJ1-1,CASSYELTGMNTEAFF
TRBV4-2,NA,TRBJ2-1,CASSQAKTSGSWDEQFF
TRBV5-1,NA,TRBJ2-1,CASRYSGGAYNEQFF